This entry lists 11 T cell receptor beta chains sequenced from one sample in a study of response to subunit inactivated influenza vaccine. One entry per CDR3 protein results from TCRdb running MiXCR on the RT-PCR reads. The table records about 190,000 distinct CDR3 sequences, around 15% of them present only once. The specimen was CD8+ T cells sorted from PBMCs, collected about 5 days after vaccination. The receptors originated from a man between 50 and 59 years old who received an inactivated influenza vaccine.

This clonotype has only a few counts. The chain combines TRBV7-9 with TRBJ2-5, with 9 positions matching TRBD1. The CDR3 extends over 15 amino acids. The V and J ends lost 5 bases and 5 bases, in that order; junction bases with no gene match: 9. Germline CDR1 SEHNR, CDR2 FQNEAQ (reference sequence). The CDR3 is CASSPPGQGLETQYF. The CDR3 DNA follows: TGTGCCAGCAGCCCTCCGGGACAGGGTTTGGAGACCCAGTACTTC.

This clonotype was detected only a few times. The CDR3 coding sequence is TGTGCCAGCAGCCTCCGGGACAGGGGGCGGCTAGCGGGGATATTGAATGAGCAGTTCTTC. This gives the protein CASSLRDRGRLAGILNEQFF. The chain is built from TRBV11-2 and TRBJ2-1; 12 positions agree with TRBD1. The CDR3 has 20 amino acids. Losses at the gene ends were 5 bases for V and 7 bases for J; bases not matched to a gene: 21. Germline V gene data show CDR1 as SGHAT and CDR2 as FQNNGV.

This clonotype occurred many times. This rearrangement joins TRBV7-9 to TRBJ1-1; no definite D call. The ends were cut back, 6 bases at V and 3 bases at J, with 14 bases in the middle. The length of the CDR3 is 14 residues. The germline gives CDR1 SEHNR, CDR2 FQNEAQ (reference sequence). CDR3 amino acids: CASRDGGFDTEAFF. The CDR3 DNA follows: TGTGCCAGCAGAGACGGCGGTTTTGACACTGAAGCTTTCTTT.

V usage is TRBV7-9 and J usage is TRBJ2-1; 8 nucleotides align to TRBD2. Germline V lookup: CDR1 SEHNR, CDR2 FQNEAQ (reference sequence). The CDR3 is made up of 14 amino acids. The ends lost 2 bases at V and 7 bases at J; junction bases unmatched: 4. DNA of the CDR3: TGTGCCAGCAGCTTAAGAGTAGCGGGAAATGAGCAGTTCTTC. Translating it yields CASSLRVAGNEQFF.

V and J are TRBV11-1 and TRBJ2-5, with D maybe TRBD2 (6 bases). The length of the CDR3 is 12 residues. The germline V and J ends were trimmed by 8 bases and 4 bases, with 11 bases remaining between them. Germline CDR1 is SGHAT and CDR2 is FQDESV (reference sequence). DNA for the CDR3: TGTGCCAGCGCCGGGGACTCAGAGACCCAGTACTTC. Protein product: CASAGDSETQYF.

The sample holds a few counts of this clonotype. The chain links TRBV5-1 to TRBJ2-1; D unresolved. This CDR3 comprises 15 residues. V lost 0 bases to trimming and J lost 2 bases, with 9 bases between them. In germline, CDR1 is SGHRS, CDR2 YFSETQ. The CDR3 sequence: CASSLGSHPYNEQFF. CDR3 coding DNA: TGCGCCAGCAGCTTGGGGTCCCACCCCTACAATGAGCAGTTCTTC. Using reference TRBV5-1 and TRBJ2-1 for the parts outside the CDR3, the full variable domain is KAGVTQTPRYLIKTRGQQVTLSCSPISGHRSVSWYQQTPGQGLQFLFEYFSETQRNKGNFPGRFSGRQFSNSRSEMNVSTLELGDSALYLCASSLGSHPYNEQFFGPGTRLTVL.

This clonotype has only a few counts. In nucleotides, the CDR3 is TGTGCCAGCAGCGTAGACTCCGGGACTAGTTACGAGCAGTACTTC. Its translation is CASSVDSGTSYEQYF. The chain is built from TRBV9 and TRBJ2-7; 8 nucleotides line up with TRBD2. Trimming removed 0 bases from V and 4 bases from J; junction bases left unmatched: 6. CDR3 length: 15 amino acids. CDR1 and CDR2 from the germline V gene are SGDLS and YYNGEE.

The chain is built from TRBV2 and TRBJ1-5, with D possibly TRBD1 on 5 matching bases. This CDR3 is 15 amino acids long. The germline V and J ends were trimmed by 6 bases and 3 bases, with 15 bases remaining between them. Per the germline V gene, CDR1 is SNHLY and CDR2 is FYNNEI. CDR3 loop: CASRAQTVPNQPQHF. CDR3 DNA sequence: TGTGCCAGCAGAGCCCAGACAGTACCCAATCAGCCCCAGCATTTT.

A few counts support this clonotype. The V gene is TRBV7-8, the J gene TRBJ2-3, with 11 positions matching TRBD1. The CDR3 loop spans 15 amino acids. CDR1 and CDR2 (germline): SGHVS, FQNEAQ. V lost 6 bases, J lost 6 bases, and 8 bases stayed unmatched. CDR3 nucleotide sequence: TGTGCCAGCAGTTTCCGGGACAGGGGGTTCGATACGCAGTATTTT. It encodes CASSFRDRGFDTQYF. Using reference TRBV7-8 and TRBJ2-3 for the parts outside the CDR3, the full variable domain is GAGVSQSPRYKVAKRGQDVALRCDPISGHVSLFWYQQALGQGPEFLTYFQNEAQLDKSGLPSDRFFAERPEGSVSTLKIQRTQQEDSAVYLCASSFRDRGFDTQYFGPGTRLTVL.

In this sample, this clonotype turned up many times. The rearrangement joins TRBV20-1 to TRBJ2-1, with TRBD2 matching over 8 bases. CDR1 is DFQATT and CDR2 is SNEGSKA in the germline V gene (reference sequence). The J segment lost 7 bases and the V segment lost 1 base, leaving 12 bases of the junction unmatched. The CDR3 has 16 residues. CDR3 bases: TGCAGTGCTAGAGTTTTGACACTAGCGGACTCTAATGAGCAGTTCTTC. This encodes CSARVLTLADSNEQFF.

This clonotype was counted only a few times. The genes are TRBV5-6 and TRBJ2-5, with 8 bases lining up with TRBD1. With V trimmed by 3 bases and J by 1 base, 8 bases remained unmatched. The length of the CDR3 is 16 residues. The germline V gene has CDR1 SGHDT and CDR2 YYEEEE. The CDR3, as DNA: TGTGCCAGCAGCTCCATCGGGACAGGCCTCCAAGAGACCCAGTACTTC. This encodes CASSSIGTGLQETQYF.